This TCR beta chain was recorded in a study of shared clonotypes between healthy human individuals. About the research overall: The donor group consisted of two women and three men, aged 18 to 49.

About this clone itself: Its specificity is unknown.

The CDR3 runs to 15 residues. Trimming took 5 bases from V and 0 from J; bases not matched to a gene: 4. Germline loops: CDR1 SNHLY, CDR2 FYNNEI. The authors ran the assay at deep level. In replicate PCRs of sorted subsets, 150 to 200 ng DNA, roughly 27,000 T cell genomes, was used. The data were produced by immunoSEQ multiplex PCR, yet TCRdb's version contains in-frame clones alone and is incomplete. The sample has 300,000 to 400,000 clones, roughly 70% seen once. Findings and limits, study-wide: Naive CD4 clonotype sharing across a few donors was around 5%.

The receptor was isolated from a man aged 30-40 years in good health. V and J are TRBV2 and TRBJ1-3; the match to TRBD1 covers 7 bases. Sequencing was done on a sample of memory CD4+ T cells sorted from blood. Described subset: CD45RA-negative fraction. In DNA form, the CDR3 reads TGTGCCAGCAGTCAGGACAGGAACTCTGGAAACACCATATATTTT. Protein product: CASSQDRNSGNTIYF.